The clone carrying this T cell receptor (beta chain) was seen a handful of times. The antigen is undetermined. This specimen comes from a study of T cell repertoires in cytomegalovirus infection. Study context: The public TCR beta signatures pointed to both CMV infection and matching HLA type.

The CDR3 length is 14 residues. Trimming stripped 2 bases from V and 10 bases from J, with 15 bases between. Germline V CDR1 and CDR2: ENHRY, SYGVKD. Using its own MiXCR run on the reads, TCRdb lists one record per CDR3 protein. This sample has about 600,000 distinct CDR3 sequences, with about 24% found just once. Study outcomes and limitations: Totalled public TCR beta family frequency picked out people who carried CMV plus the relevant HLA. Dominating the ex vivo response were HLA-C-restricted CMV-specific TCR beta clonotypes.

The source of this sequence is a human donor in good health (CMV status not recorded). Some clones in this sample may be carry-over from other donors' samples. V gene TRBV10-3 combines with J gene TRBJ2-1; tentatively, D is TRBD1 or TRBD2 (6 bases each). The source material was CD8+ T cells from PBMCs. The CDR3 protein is CAISEDGGIDEQFF. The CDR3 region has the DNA TGTGCCATCAGTGAGGACGGGGGCATCGACGAGCAGTTCTTC.